These 27 T cell receptor beta chains originate from one sample sequenced in a study of cytomegalovirus exposure and HLA in healthy donors. It was with 60 Vbeta and 13 Jbeta primers that the PCR ran. Only in-frame clones appear in the TCRdb table, and some are missing; sequencing was by immunoSEQ multiplex PCR. This sample has over 150,000 clones, with roughly 85% found just once. The sample consisted of PBMCs. These receptors came from a middle-aged man in good health and CMV-seronegative.

On this clone itself: The junction departs from germline at one end; a sequencing error may be responsible. The CDR3 DNA reads as TGTGCCGTGTACGCTGGGGCCAACGGCCTGACTTTC. Amino acids: CAVYAGANGLTF. The chain joins TRBV28 to TRBJ2-6, with D possibly matching TRBD1 (5 bases). Germline V gene lookup returns CDR1 MDHEN and CDR2 SYDVKM. The CDR3 has 12 residues. Looking up the rest from reference TRBV28 and TRBJ2-6 gives the full variable domain: DVKVTQSSRYLVKRTGEKVFLECVQDMDHENMFWYRQDPGLGLRLIYFSYDVKMKEKGDIPEGYSVSREKKERFSLILESASTNQTSMYLCAVYAGANGLTFGAGSRLTVL.

This chain joins TRBV5-1 and TRBJ2-3, with 11 nucleotides matching TRBD2. V dropped 0 bases and J dropped 3; count of bases not matched to a gene: 3. This CDR3 has 16 amino acids. Per the germline V gene, CDR1 is SGHRS and CDR2 is YFSETQ. The CDR3 region is CASSLGLAGWTDTQYF. CDR3 in DNA: TGCGCCAGCAGCTTGGGACTAGCGGGGTGGACAGATACGCAGTATTTT. The entire variable domain, with the rest obtained from reference TRBV5-1 and TRBJ2-3, is as follows: KAGVTQTPRYLIKTRGQQVTLSCSPISGHRSVSWYQQTPGQGLQFLFEYFSETQRNKGNFPGRFSGRQFSNSRSEMNVSTLELGDSALYLCASSLGLAGWTDTQYFGPGTRLTVL.

The chain recombines TRBV21-1 with TRBJ1-2; the D call of TRBD1 is as the table states it, not checked on the DNA. TRBV21-1 is a documented pseudogene. The CDR3 is 14 amino acids. CDR3 region: CASSETGDNYGYTF. As DNA, the CDR3 is TGTGCCAGCAGCGAGACAGGGGATAACTATGGCTACACCTTC.

CDR3 protein: CASSLRGGETQYF. Written as DNA, the CDR3 is TGTGCCAGCAGCTTGAGGGGGGGGGAGACCCAGTACTTC. The chain employs TRBV5-4 and TRBJ2-5; D is possibly TRBD2 (7 bases). The germline gives CDR1 SGHNT, CDR2 YYREEE (reference sequence). The CDR3 extends over 13 amino acids. Trimming shortened V by 1 base and J by 5 bases, and 9 bases separated the two germline ends.

V and J are TRBV5-1 and TRBJ2-7; unclear D gene. The CDR3 is made up of 15 amino acids. The germline gives CDR1 SGHRS, CDR2 YFSETQ. The V end lost 4 bases, the J end lost 0 bases, and 14 bases lay between the germline ends. CDR3 protein: CASSPSPGGSYEQYF. In nucleotides, the CDR3 is TGCGCCAGCAGCCCCAGCCCCGGCGGCTCCTACGAGCAGTACTTC.

This chain joins TRBV6-4 and TRBJ1-2; TRBD1 is a possible D gene (5 bases). The CDR3 consists of 16 residues. The V end was cut by 5 bases, the J end by 1 base, with 17 bases between. Germline V gene lookup returns CDR1 MRHNA and CDR2 SNTAGT. CDR3 in amino acids: CASSPNGGGGNYGYTF. The DNA of the CDR3 is TGTGCCAGCAGTCCGAACGGCGGGGGAGGTAACTATGGCTACACCTTC.

The V and J genes are TRBV11-3 and TRBJ2-7; a weak D match, TRBD1 (6 bases). Trimming removed 0 bases from V and 5 bases from J, with 20 bases in between. The CDR3 runs to 17 residues. Germline assignment: CDR1 SGHNT and CDR2 YENEEA. The CDR3 here is CASSLDQRDRTPHEQYF. CDR3 DNA: TGTGCCAGCAGCTTAGATCAAAGAGACAGGACCCCCCACGAGCAGTACTTC. The full variable domain, in which reference TRBV11-3 and TRBJ2-7 provide the parts outside the CDR3, is EAGVVQSPRYKIIEKKQPVAFWCNPISGHNTLYWYLQNLGQGPELLIRYENEEAVDDSQLPKDRFSAERLKGVDSTLKIQPAELGDSAVYLCASSLDQRDRTPHEQYFGPGTRLTVT.

The chain is built from TRBV4-2 and TRBJ1-2; D unresolved. V was clipped by 0 bases and J by 7 bases, with 15 bases between them. CDR3 length: 15 amino acids. Germline V gives CDR1 LGHNA, CDR2 YNFKEQ. CDR3 in amino acids: CASSQDQEDPSGYTF. The CDR3, as DNA: TGTGCCAGCAGCCAAGATCAGGAGGACCCTAGTGGCTACACCTTC.

The chain uses TRBV14 and TRBJ2-7; a possible D gene is TRBD2 (6 bases). CDR3 length: 13 amino acids. Germline V gene data show CDR1 as SGHDN and CDR2 as FVKESK. The germline V and J ends were trimmed by 4 bases and 9 bases, with 16 bases remaining between them. This chain's CDR3 is CASSRKGGIGQYF. CDR3 sequence (DNA): TGTGCCAGCAGCCGTAAAGGCGGGATTGGGCAGTACTTC.

This clone was recorded once. The CDR3 nucleotides read TGCGCCAGCAGCCAAGATCCCGCGGGGTACTCCTACGAGCAGTACTTC. This encodes CASSQDPAGYSYEQYF. V usage is TRBV4-1 and J usage is TRBJ2-7; D perhaps matches TRBD2 (6 bases). Germline CDR1 reads MGHRA; CDR2 reads YSYEKL. There are 16 residues in the CDR3. The germline V and J ends were trimmed by 0 bases and 0 bases, with 12 bases remaining between them.

This clone is a singleton in its sample. The chain employs TRBV12-5 and TRBJ2-1, with D maybe TRBD2 (6 bases). This CDR3 has 14 amino acids. Germline V gene lookup returns CDR1 LGHNT and CDR2 FRNRAP. The germline V and J ends were trimmed by 3 bases and 10 bases, with 16 bases remaining between them. CDR3 protein: CASGFGLRAGEQFF. As DNA, the CDR3 is TGTGCTAGTGGTTTCGGTCTGAGAGCGGGCGAGCAGTTCTTC.

This chain connects TRBV19 to TRBJ2-1; TRBD2 agrees at 10 bases. The CDR3 is 15 amino acids. Looked up from germline, CDR1 is LNHDA and CDR2 is SQIVND (reference sequence). Trimming took 8 bases from V and 0 from J; bases not matched to a gene: 4. CDR3 in amino acids: CASQREGTSYNEQFF. The CDR3 coding sequence is TGTGCCAGTCAGCGGGAGGGGACCTCCTACAATGAGCAGTTCTTC.

The chain joins TRBV2 to TRBJ2-3, with D uncertain. The CDR3 is made up of 13 amino acids. Trimming shortened V by 4 bases and J by 2 bases, and 7 bases separated the two germline ends. Germline assignment: CDR1 SNHLY and CDR2 FYNNEI. The CDR3 loop reads CASSGSTTDTQYF. In nucleotides, the CDR3 is TGTGCCAGCAGTGGCAGTACCACAGATACGCAGTATTTT.

The chain carries TRBV6-5 and TRBJ2-1; 9 bases line up with TRBD2. Germline trimming cut 3 bases from V and 9 bases from J; bases unmatched to any gene: 3. Looked up from germline, CDR1 is MNHEY and CDR2 is SVGAGI. The CDR3 has 13 amino acids. In DNA, the CDR3 is TGTGCCAGCAGTTATTTTAGCGGGGGTGAGCAGTTCTTC. It specifies CASSYFSGGEQFF.

This sequence joins TRBV19 and TRBJ2-3; TRBD2 matches 12 bases. The CDR3 runs 16 residues. CDR1 LNHDA and CDR2 SQIVND come from the germline V gene (reference sequence). The ends lost 4 bases at V and 2 bases at J; junction bases unmatched: 4. CDR3 residues: CASSTLAGGITDTQYF. Written as DNA, the CDR3 is TGTGCCAGTAGTACCCTAGCGGGAGGGATCACAGATACGCAGTATTTT.

This clone occurred a few times. CDR3 residues: CASSLRARTINNEQFF. The CDR3 DNA sequence: TGCGCCAGCAGCTTAAGAGCTCGGACAATAAACAATGAGCAGTTCTTC. The V gene is TRBV5-1, the J gene TRBJ2-1; D may be TRBD1 (5 bases). V shed 2 bases and J shed 5 bases, with 17 bases lying between them. The CDR3 is made up of 16 amino acids. Germline loops: CDR1 SGHRS, CDR2 YFSETQ.

This chain connects TRBV6-5 to TRBJ2-7; perhaps TRBD1 as D (5 bases). This CDR3 contains 14 residues. V was trimmed by 5 bases and J by 7 bases, leaving 18 bases between them. Germline CDR1 and CDR2: MNHEY and SVGAGI. The CDR3 region is CASSRGLQDGEQYF. The CDR3, as DNA: TGTGCCAGCAGTCGTGGGTTACAGGACGGGGAGCAGTACTTC.

This rearrangement joins TRBV29-1 to TRBJ1-1; TRBD1 aligns across 7 bases. The CDR3 has 14 residues. Germline trimming cut 5 bases from V and 4 bases from J; bases unmatched to any gene: 10. Per germline, CDR1 SQVTM and CDR2 ANQGSEA. The CDR3 protein is CSVQIGKGATEAFF. DNA for the CDR3: TGCAGCGTTCAAATAGGTAAGGGGGCCACTGAAGCTTTCTTT.

V and J are TRBV30 and TRBJ2-4; D may be TRBD2 (6 bases). From germline, CDR1 is GTSNPN and CDR2 SVGIG (reference sequence). The CDR3 contains 16 residues. The ends were cut back, 8 bases at V and 0 bases at J, with 20 bases in the middle. CDR3 sequence reads: CALAWSYALAKNIQYF. As DNA, the CDR3 is TGTGCCCTAGCGTGGTCCTATGCCCTAGCCAAAAACATTCAGTACTTC.

V is TRBV11-1 and J is TRBJ2-3; TRBD2 matches 13 bases. Germline trimming cut 4 bases from V and 5 bases from J; bases unmatched to any gene: 3. The germline V gene encodes CDR1 SGHAT and CDR2 FQDESV (reference sequence). The CDR3 is 15 residues long. The CDR3 DNA reads TGTGCCAGCAGCTCTGGACTAGCGGGAGAAGATACGCAGTATTTT. Protein product: CASSSGLAGEDTQYF. The variable domain in full, completed from reference TRBV11-1 and TRBJ2-3, reads EAEVAQSPRYKITEKSQAVAFWCDPISGHATLYWYRQILGQGPELLVQFQDESVVDDSQLPKDRFSAERLKGVDSTLKIQPAELGDSAMYLCASSSGLAGEDTQYFGPGTRLTVL.

The chain recombines TRBV9 with TRBJ2-2; D call uncertain. This CDR3 region has 13 residues. Germline CDR1 is SGDLS and CDR2 is YYNGEE. Trimming removed 0 bases from V and 5 bases from J, with 5 bases in between. CDR3 residues: CASSVDGTGELFF. The CDR3 DNA reads as TGTGCCAGCAGCGTAGACGGTACCGGGGAGCTGTTTTTT.

The chain combines TRBV19 with TRBJ1-2; 8 positions agree with TRBD1. This CDR3 region has 12 residues. V shed 5 bases and J 12 bases; nucleotides not matched to a gene: 8. The V gene's germline CDR1 is LNHDA and CDR2 SQIVND (reference sequence). The CDR3 sequence is CASSGGTGDHTF. In nucleotides, the CDR3 is TGTGCCAGTAGTGGTGGGACAGGCGACCACACCTTC.

This chain connects TRBV5-6 to TRBJ2-2; 7 bases align to TRBD1. The CDR3 loop spans 16 amino acids. Germline loops: CDR1 SGHDT, CDR2 YYEEEE. V was clipped by 5 bases and J by 6 bases; unmatched bases: 13. CDR3 nucleotides: TGTGCCAGCAGGCCAGAGACAGGGACGGCATCCGGGGAGCTGTTTTTT. It encodes CASRPETGTASGELFF.

The rearrangement joins TRBV7-8 to TRBJ2-7; TRBD1 might be the D (6 bases). Trimming took off 0 bases at V and 7 bases at J, with 10 bases between the two ends. This CDR3 is 13 amino acids long. From germline, CDR1 is SGHVS and CDR2 FQNEAQ. For the CDR3, the DNA is TGTGCCAGCAGCTTAGCAGGGGGACGAGAGCAGTACTTC. Protein product: CASSLAGGREQYF.

This chain links TRBV4-3 with TRBJ2-1; no reliable D call. V lost 0 bases and J lost 5, with 11 bases in between. Looked up from germline, CDR1 is LGHNA and CDR2 is YSLEER. This CDR3 spans 15 amino acids. CDR3 sequence reads: CASSQENLRHNEQFF. The CDR3 region has the DNA TGCGCCAGCAGCCAAGAAAACCTCAGGCACAATGAGCAGTTCTTC.

The V gene is TRBV19, the J gene TRBJ2-7; the match to TRBD1 covers 7 bases. The CDR3 contains 14 residues. The germline CDR1 and CDR2 sequences are LNHDA and SQIVND (reference sequence). The J segment lost 6 bases and the V segment lost 2 bases, leaving 7 bases of the junction unmatched. The CDR3 loop reads CASSIKTGLPEQYF. The CDR3 DNA follows: TGTGCCAGTAGTATAAAGACAGGGCTCCCCGAGCAGTACTTC.

About this clone itself: The junction does not match germline at one end; this may be a read error. The chain has TRBV6-1 and TRBJ2-7; tentatively, D is TRBD2 (5 bases). Germline lookup yields CDR1 MNHNS and CDR2 SASEGT. This CDR3 contains 14 residues. The CDR3 reads CANSEVRGNYEQYF. The CDR3 DNA reads as TGTGCCAACAGTGAAGTACGAGGGAACTACGAGCAGTACTTC.